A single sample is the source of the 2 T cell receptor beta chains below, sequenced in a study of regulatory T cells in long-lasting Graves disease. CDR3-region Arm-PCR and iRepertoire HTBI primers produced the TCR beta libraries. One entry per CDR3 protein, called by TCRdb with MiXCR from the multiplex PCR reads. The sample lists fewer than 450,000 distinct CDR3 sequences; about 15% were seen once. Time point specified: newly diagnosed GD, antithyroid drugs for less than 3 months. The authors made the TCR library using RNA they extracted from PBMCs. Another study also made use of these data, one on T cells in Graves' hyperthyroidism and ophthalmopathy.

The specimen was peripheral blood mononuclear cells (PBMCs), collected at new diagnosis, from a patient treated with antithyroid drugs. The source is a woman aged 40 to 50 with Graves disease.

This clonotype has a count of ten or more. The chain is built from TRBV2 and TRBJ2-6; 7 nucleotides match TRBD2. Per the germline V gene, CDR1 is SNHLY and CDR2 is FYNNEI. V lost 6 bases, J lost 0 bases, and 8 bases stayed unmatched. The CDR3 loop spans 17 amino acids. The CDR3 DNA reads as TGTGCCAGCAGGACTGCGGGGGTGGACTCTGGGGCCAACGTCCTGACTTTC. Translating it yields CASRTAGVDSGANVLTF. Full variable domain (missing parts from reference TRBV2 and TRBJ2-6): EPEVTQTPSHQVTQMGQEVILRCVPISNHLYFYWYRQILGQKVEFLVSFYNNEISEKSEIFDDQFSVERPDGSNFTLKIRSTKLEDSAMYFCASRTAGVDSGANVLTFGAGSRLTVL.

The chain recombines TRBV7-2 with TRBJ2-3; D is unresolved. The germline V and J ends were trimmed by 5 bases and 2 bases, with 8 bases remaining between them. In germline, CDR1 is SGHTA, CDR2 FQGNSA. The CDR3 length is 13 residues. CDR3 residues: CASSPDLTDTQYF. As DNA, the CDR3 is TGTGCCAGCAGCCCGGACCTCACAGATACGCAGTATTTT.